The entry below describes one T cell receptor (beta chain). The data belong to a study of T-cell memory formation after mild COVID-19. The CDR3 has 17 amino acids. V lost 1 base to trimming and J lost 6 bases; unmatched junction nucleotides: 11. Per germline, CDR1 SGHTA and CDR2 FQGNSA. TCRdb ran MiXCR on the 5' RACE reads and lists one entry per CDR3 protein. The sample has some 68,000 distinct CDR3 sequences; approximately 15% are singletons. The chain couples TRBV7-2 to TRBJ2-1; 8 nucleotides line up with TRBD1. The clonotype was recovered from an adult woman who had mild COVID-19 (a few samples of this study predate the infection). Cell type and time point are not known. Source material: PBMCs or a T cell subset sorted from them (not recorded which). The CDR3 protein is CASSLDGDRPLGNEQFF. CDR3 DNA sequence: TGTGCCAGCAGCTTAGACGGGGACAGGCCATTAGGCAATGAGCAGTTCTTC.